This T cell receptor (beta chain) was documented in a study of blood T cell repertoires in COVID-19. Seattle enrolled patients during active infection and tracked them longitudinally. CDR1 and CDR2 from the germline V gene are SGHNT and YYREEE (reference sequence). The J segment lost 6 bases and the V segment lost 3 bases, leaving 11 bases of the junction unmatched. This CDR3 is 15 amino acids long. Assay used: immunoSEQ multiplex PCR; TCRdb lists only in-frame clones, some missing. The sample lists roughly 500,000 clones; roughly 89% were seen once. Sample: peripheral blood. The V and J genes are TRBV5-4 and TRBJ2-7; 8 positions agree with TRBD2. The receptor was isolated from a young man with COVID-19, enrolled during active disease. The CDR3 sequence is CASSYGASLAGEQYF. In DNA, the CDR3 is TGTGCCAGCAGCTATGGGGCGTCGCTAGCGGGCGAGCAGTACTTC.